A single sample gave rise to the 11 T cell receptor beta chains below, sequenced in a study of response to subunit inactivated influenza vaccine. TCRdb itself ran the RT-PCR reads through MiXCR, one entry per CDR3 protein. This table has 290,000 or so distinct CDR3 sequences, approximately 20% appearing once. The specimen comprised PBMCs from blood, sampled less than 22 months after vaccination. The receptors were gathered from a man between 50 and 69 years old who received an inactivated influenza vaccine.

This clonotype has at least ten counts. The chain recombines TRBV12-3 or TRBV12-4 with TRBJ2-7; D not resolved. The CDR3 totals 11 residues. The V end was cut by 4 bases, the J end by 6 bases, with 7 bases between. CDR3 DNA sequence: TGTGCCAGCAGTTCCAGGAGCGAGCAGTACTTC. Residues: CASSSRSEQYF.

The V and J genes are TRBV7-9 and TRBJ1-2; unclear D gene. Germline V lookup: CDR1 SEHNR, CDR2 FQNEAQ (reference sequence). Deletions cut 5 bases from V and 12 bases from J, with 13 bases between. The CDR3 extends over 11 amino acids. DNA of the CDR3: TGTGCCAGCAGCCCTCGGGCTGAGAACACCTTC. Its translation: CASSPRAENTF.

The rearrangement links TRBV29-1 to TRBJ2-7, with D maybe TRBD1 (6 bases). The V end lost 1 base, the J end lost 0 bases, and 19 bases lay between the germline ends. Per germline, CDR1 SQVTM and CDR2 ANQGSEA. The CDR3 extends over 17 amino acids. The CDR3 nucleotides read TGCAGCGTTGAAGGCCGGAGCAGACAGGTTATCTCCTACGAGCAGTACTTC. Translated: CSVEGRSRQVISYEQYF.

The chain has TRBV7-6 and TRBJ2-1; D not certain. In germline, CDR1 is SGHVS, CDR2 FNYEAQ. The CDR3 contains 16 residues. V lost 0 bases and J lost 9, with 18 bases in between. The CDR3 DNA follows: TGTGCCAGCAGCTTAGCGTCCCAGGCGGTAGGAACTGAGCAGTTCTTC. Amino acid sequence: CASSLASQAVGTEQFF.

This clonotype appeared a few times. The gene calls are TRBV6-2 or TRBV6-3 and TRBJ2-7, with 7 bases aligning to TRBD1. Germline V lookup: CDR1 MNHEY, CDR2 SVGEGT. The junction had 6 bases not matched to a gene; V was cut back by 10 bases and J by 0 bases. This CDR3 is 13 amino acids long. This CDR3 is CAIRTGGSYEQYF. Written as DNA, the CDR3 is TGTGCCATCCGGACAGGAGGCTCCTACGAGCAGTACTTC.

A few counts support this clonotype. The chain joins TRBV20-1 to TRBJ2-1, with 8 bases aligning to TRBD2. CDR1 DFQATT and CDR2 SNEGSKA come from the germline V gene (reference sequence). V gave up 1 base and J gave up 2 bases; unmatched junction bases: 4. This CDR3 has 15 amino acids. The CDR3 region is CSARVGRGAYNEQFF. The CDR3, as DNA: TGCAGTGCTAGAGTTGGGCGGGGGGCCTACAATGAGCAGTTCTTC.

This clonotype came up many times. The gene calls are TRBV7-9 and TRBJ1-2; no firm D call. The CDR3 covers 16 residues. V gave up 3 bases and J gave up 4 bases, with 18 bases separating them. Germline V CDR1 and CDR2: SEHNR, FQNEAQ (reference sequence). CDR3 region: CASSLALLASGYGYTF. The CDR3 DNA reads TGTGCCAGCAGCTTGGCCCTTTTAGCCTCAGGCTATGGCTACACCTTC.

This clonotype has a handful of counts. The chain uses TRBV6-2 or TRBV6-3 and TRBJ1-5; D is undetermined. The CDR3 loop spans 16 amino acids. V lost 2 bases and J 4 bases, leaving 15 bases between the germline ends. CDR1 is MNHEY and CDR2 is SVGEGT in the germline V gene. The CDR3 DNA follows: TGTGCCAGCAGTTACCCGCCCCTGGACCGAAATCAGCCCCAGCATTTT. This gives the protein CASSYPPLDRNQPQHF.

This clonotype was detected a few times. Here the CDR3 DNA reads TGTGCCTGGACGGTCGGGGGGCATAACACTGAAGCTTTCTTT. Translated, it gives CAWTVGGHNTEAFF. V gene TRBV30 combines with J gene TRBJ1-1; tentative D call: TRBD1 (6 bases). This CDR3 comprises 14 residues. Trimming stripped 4 bases from V and 2 bases from J, with 14 bases between. Germline assignment: CDR1 GTSNPN and CDR2 SVGIG (reference sequence).

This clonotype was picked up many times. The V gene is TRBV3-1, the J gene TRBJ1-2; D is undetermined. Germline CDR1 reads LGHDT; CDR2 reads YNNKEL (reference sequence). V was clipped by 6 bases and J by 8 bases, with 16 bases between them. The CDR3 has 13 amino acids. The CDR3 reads CASRDQPAGGYTF. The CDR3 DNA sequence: TGTGCCAGCAGGGATCAGCCTGCTGGGGGCTACACCTTC.

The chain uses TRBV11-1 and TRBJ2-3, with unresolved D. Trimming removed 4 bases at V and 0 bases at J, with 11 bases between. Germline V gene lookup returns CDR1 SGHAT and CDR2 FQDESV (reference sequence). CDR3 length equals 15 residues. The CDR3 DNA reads TGTGCCAGCAGCTATTTTCTACTGAGCACAGATACGCAGTATTTT. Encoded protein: CASSYFLLSTDTQYF.